The table lists the clone carrying this T cell receptor (beta chain) with a count of one. The assay was immunoSEQ multiplex PCR, and TCRdb's table has in-frame clones only and misses some. The table has about 84,000 clones, over 65% seen once. The record originates from a study of blood T cell repertoires in COVID-19. The wider study: Samples taken during acute and convalescent COVID-19 were collected in the United States, Italy and Spain. Sources were T cells, B-cell-depleted T cells, or PBMCs; the material itself was cDNA or gDNA.

The sample comprised peripheral blood. The origin of this receptor is a man aged 45-60 years with active or convalescent COVID-19.

Written as DNA, the CDR3 is TGTGCCAGCAGCTTAAGGACAGGGGGAAGTGCTGAAGCTTTCTTT. This codes for CASSLRTGGSAEAFF. The chain combines TRBV11-2 with TRBJ1-1; 10 positions match TRBD1. V was pared by 2 bases and J by 6 bases, with 6 bases of the junction left unmatched. The germline V gene encodes CDR1 SGHAT and CDR2 FQNNGV. This CDR3 region has 15 residues.